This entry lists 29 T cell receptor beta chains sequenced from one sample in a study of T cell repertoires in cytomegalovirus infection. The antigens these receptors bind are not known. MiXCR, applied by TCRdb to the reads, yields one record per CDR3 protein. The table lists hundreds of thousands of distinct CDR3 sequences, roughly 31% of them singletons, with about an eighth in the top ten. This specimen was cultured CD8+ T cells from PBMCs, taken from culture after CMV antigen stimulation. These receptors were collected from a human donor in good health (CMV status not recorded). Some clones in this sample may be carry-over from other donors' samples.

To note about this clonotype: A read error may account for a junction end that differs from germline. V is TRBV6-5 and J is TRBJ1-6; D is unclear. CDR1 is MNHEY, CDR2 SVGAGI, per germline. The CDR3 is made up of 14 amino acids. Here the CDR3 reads CASRLSSYNLPLHF. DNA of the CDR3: TGTGCCAGCAGGCTAAGCTCCTATAATTTACCCCTCCACTTT.

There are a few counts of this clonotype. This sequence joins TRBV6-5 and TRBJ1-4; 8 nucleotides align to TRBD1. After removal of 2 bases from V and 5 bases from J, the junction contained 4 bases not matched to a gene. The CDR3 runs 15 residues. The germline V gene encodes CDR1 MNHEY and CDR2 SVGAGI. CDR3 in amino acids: CASSYTWTGNEKLFF. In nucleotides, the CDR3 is TGTGCCAGCAGTTACACCTGGACAGGGAATGAAAAACTGTTTTTT.

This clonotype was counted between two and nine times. The CDR3 reads CASSTRDTQYF. The CDR3 nucleotides read TGTGCCAGCAGTACCAGAGATACGCAGTATTTT. This chain connects TRBV7-9 to TRBJ2-3; D unclear. The CDR3 has 11 residues. Germline-derived CDR1 and CDR2 are SEHNR and FQNEAQ (reference sequence). Deletions cut 6 bases from V and 5 bases from J, with 6 bases between.

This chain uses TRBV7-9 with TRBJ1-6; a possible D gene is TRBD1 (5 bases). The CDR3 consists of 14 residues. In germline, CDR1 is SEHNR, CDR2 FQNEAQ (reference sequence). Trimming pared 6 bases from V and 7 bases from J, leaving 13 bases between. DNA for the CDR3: TGTGCCAGCAGAAGCGCGGGGGGGAATTCACCCCTCCACTTT. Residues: CASRSAGGNSPLHF. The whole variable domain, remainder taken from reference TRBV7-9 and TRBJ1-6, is DTGVSQNPRHKITKRGQNVTFRCDPISEHNRLYWYRQTLGQGPEFLTYFQNEAQLEKSRLLSDRFSAERPKGSFSTLEIQRTEQGDSAMYLCASRSAGGNSPLHFGNGTRLTVT.

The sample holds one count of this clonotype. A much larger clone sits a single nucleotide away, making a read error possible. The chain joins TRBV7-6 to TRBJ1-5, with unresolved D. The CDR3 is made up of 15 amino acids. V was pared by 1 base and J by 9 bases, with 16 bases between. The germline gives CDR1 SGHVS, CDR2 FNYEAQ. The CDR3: CASSLESSGYRPQHF. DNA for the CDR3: TGTGCCAGCAGCTTAGAAAGTTCGGGATATCGGCCCCAGCATTTT.

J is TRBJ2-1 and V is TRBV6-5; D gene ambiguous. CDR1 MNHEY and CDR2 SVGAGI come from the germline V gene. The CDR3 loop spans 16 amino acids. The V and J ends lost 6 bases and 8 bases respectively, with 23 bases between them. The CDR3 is CASSRDFGPTSDEQFF. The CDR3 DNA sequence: TGTGCCAGCAGCCGCGACTTTGGTCCTACCTCCGATGAGCAGTTCTTC.

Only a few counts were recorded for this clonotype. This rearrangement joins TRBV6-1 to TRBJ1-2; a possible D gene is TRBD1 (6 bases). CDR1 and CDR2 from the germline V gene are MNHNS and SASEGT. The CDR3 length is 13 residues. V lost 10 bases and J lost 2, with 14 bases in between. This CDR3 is CATPDSPNYGYTF. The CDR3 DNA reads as TGTGCCACCCCGGACAGTCCCAACTATGGCTACACCTTC.

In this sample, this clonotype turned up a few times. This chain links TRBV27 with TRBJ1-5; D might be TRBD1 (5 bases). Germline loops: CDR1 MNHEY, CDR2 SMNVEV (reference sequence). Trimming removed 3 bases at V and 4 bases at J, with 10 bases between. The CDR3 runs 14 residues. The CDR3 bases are TGTGCCAGCAGTTTTGAAGGGGTGAATCAGCCCCAGCATTTT. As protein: CASSFEGVNQPQHF.

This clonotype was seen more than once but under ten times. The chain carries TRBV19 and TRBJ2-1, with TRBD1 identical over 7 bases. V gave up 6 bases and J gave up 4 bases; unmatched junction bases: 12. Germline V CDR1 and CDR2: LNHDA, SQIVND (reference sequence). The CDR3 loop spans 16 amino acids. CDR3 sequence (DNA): TGTGCCAGTAGCCCCCCGGGGACAGATTATTACAATGAGCAGTTCTTC. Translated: CASSPPGTDYYNEQFF.

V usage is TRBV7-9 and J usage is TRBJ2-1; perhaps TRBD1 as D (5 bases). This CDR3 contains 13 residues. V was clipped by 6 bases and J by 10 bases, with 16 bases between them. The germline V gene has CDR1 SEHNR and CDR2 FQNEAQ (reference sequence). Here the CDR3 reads CASRGQDGREQFF. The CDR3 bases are TGTGCCAGCAGGGGGCAGGACGGGCGGGAGCAGTTCTTC.

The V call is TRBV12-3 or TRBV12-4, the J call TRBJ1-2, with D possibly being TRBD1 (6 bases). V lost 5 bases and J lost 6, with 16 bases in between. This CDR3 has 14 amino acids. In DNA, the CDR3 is TGTGCCAGCAGTCACGCGGGGGGGGGCGATGGCTACACCTTC. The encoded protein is CASSHAGGGDGYTF.

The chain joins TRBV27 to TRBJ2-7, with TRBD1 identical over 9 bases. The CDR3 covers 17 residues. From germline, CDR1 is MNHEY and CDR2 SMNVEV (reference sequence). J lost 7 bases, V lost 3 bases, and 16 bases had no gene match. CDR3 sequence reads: CASSFTGTGWLLREQYF. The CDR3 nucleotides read TGTGCCAGCAGTTTCACCGGGACAGGGTGGCTCCTACGGGAGCAGTACTTC.

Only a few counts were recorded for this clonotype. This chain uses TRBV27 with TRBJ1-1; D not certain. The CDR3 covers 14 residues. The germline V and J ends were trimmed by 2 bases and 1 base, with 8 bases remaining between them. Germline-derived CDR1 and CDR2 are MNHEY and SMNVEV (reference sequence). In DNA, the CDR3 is TGTGCCAGCAGTTTAATGACGACGAACACTGAAGCTTTCTTT. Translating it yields CASSLMTTNTEAFF.

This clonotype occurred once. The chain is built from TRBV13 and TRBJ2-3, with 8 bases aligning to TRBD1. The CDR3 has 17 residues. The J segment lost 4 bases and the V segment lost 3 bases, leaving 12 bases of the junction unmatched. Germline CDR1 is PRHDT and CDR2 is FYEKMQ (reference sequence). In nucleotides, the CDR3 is TGTGCCAGCAGCTTCCCTAGGACAGGGAGAGGGGCAGATACGCAGTATTTT. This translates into CASSFPRTGRGADTQYF.

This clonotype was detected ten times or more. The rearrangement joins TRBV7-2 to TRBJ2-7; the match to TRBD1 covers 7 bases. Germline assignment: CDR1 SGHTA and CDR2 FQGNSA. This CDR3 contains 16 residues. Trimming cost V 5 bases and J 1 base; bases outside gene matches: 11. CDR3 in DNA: TGTGCCAGCAGCCCACAACAGGGGAAACCATCCTACGAGCAGTACTTC. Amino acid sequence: CASSPQQGKPSYEQYF.

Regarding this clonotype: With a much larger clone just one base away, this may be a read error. In DNA, the CDR3 is TGTGTCAGCAGCGCAGCTGGGGAGAATACGCAGTATTTT. It translates to CVSSAAGENTQYF. The chain carries TRBV7-6 and TRBJ2-3; a weak D match, TRBD2 (5 bases). The CDR3 consists of 13 residues. Germline V gene lookup returns CDR1 SGHVS and CDR2 FNYEAQ.

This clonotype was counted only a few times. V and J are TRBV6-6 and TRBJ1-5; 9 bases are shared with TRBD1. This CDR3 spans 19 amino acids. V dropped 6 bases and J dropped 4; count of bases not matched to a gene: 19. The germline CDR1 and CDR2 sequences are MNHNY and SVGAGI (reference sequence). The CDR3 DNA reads TGTGCCAGCAGCCGATATACAGGGGGCAGCGGGAAAATTAATCAGCCCCAGCATTTT. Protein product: CASSRYTGGSGKINQPQHF.

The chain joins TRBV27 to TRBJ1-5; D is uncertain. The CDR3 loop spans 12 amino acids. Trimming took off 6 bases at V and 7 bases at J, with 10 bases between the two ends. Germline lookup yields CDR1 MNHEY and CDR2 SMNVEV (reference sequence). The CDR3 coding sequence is TGTGCCAGCAGCCATCCCGGCCAGCCCCAGCATTTT. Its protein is CASSHPGQPQHF.

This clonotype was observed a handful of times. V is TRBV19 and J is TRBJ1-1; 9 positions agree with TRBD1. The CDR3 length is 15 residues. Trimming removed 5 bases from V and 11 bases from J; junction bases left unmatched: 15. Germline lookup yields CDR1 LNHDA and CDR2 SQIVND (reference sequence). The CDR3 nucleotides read TGTGCCAGTAGTTTAAATTCAGGGACAGGGAACACGGCTTTCTTT. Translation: CASSLNSGTGNTAFF.

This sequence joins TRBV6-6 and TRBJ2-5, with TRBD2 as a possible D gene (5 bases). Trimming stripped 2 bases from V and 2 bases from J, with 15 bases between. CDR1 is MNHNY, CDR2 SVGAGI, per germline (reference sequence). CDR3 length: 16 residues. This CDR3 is CASSYLGSGIQETQYF. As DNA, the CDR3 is TGTGCCAGCAGTTACCTGGGAAGCGGAATACAAGAGACCCAGTACTTC.

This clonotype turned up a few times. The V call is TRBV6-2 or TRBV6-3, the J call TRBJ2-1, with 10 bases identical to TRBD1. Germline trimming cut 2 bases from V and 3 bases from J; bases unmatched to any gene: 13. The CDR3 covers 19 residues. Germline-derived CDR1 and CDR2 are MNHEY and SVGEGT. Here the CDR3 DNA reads TGTGCCAGCAGTTACCCAGAACCGGGACAGGGGACCCTCTACAATGAGCAGTTCTTC. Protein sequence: CASSYPEPGQGTLYNEQFF.

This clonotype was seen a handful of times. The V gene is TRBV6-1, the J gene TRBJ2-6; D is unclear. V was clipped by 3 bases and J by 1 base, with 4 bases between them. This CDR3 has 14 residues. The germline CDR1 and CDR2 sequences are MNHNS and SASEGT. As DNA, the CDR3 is TGTGCCAGCAGTGACTTATCTGGGGCCAACGTCCTGACTTTC. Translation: CASSDLSGANVLTF.

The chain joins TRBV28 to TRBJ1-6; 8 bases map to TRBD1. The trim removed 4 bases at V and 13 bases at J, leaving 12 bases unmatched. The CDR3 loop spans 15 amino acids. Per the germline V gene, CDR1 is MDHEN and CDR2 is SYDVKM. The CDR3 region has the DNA TGTGCCAGCAGTTCCCTCGGGACAGGAGGCTTGCCCCTCCACTTT. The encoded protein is CASSSLGTGGLPLHF.

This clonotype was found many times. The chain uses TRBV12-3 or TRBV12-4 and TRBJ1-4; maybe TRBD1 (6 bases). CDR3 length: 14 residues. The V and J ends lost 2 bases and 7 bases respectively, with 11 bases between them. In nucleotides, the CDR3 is TGTGCCAGCAGTTTACACAGGGCGAGTGAAAAACTGTTTTTT. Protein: CASSLHRASEKLFF.

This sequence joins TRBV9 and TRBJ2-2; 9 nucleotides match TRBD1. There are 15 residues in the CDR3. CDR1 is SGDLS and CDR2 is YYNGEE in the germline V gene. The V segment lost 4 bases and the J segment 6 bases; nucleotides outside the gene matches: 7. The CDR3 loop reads CASSSHRGPAGELFF. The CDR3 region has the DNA TGTGCCAGCAGCTCTCACAGGGGGCCGGCCGGGGAGCTGTTTTTT. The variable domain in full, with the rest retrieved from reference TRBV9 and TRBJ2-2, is DSGVTQTPKHLITATGQRVTLRCSPRSGDLSVYWYQQSLDQGLQFLIQYYNGEERAKGNILERFSAQQFPDLHSELNLSSLELGDSALYFCASSSHRGPAGELFFGEGSRLTVL.

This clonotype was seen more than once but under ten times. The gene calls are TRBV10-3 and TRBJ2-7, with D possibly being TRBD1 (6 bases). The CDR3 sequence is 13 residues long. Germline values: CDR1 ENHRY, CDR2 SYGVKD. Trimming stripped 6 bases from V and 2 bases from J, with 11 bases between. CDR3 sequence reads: CAIRVDRPYEQYF. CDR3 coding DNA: TGTGCCATCAGGGTGGACAGACCCTACGAGCAGTACTTC.

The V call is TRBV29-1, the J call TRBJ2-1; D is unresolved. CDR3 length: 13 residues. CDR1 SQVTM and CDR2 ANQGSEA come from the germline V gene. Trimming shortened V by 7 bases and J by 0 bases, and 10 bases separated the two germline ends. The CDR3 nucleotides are TGCAGCGGGGGTCCTTTCTCCTACAATGAGCAGTTCTTC. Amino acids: CSGGPFSYNEQFF.

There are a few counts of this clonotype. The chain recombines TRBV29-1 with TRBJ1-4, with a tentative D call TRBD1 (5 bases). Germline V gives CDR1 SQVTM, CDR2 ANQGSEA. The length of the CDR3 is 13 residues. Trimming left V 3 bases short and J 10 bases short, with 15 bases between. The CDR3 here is CSVDRGEGGKLFF. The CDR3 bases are TGCAGCGTTGATAGAGGGGAAGGCGGAAAACTGTTTTTT. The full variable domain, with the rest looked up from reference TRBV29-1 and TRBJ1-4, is SAVISQKPSRDICQRGTSLTIQCQVDSQVTMMFWYRQQPGQSLTLIATANQGSEATYESGFVIDKFPISRPNLTFSTLTVSNMSPEDSSIYLCSVDRGEGGKLFFGSGTQLSVL.

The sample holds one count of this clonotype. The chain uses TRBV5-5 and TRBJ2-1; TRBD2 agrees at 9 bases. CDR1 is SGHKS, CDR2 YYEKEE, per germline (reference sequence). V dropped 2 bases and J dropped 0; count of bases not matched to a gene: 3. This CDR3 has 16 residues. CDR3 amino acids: CASSLEGLASYNEQFF. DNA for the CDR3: TGTGCCAGCAGCTTAGAGGGACTAGCCTCCTACAATGAGCAGTTCTTC.